Following are 3 T cell receptor beta chains from one sample sequenced in a study of post-analysis software for immune sequencing data. Their recognized antigens are unknown. Carried by the TCR beta cDNA libraries were unique molecular identifiers. TCRdb ran MiXCR on the PCR reads and lists one entry per CDR3 protein. The sample records roughly 670,000 distinct CDR3 sequences, about 60% being singletons. Points from the study as a whole: TRBV5-6, TRBV5-1 and TRBV20-1 belonged to a set of roughly 5 TRBV segments that were more frequent in patients than controls.

Sequencing was done on a sample of blood. These receptors were taken from a girl aged 2-15 years with multiple sclerosis.

The genes are TRBV27 and TRBJ1-5; TRBD1 is a possible D gene (6 bases). CDR1 and CDR2 (germline): MNHEY, SMNVEV (reference sequence). This CDR3 has 14 amino acids. Trimming took off 3 bases at V and 4 bases at J, with 10 bases between the two ends. The CDR3 region has the DNA TGTGCCAGCAGTTTGGGGACATTTAATCAGCCCCAGCATTTT. It yields the protein CASSLGTFNQPQHF.

The rearrangement links TRBV6-5 to TRBJ1-2; D might be TRBD1 (5 bases). CDR1 and CDR2 from the germline V gene are MNHEY and SVGAGI. The CDR3 runs 11 residues. V lost 10 bases to trimming and J lost 4 bases, with 10 bases between them. The CDR3: CAILGTYGYTF. The CDR3 bases are TGTGCCATCCTTGGGACCTATGGCTACACCTTC.

This clonotype was counted a few times. J is TRBJ2-7 and V is TRBV29-1; D call uncertain. The germline V gene has CDR1 SQVTM and CDR2 ANQGSEA. The CDR3 consists of 12 residues. V was cut by 3 bases and J by 4 bases, with 10 bases left in between. CDR3 amino acids: CSVEVSRYEQYF. The CDR3 bases are TGCAGCGTTGAGGTCAGTCGGTACGAGCAGTACTTC.